A selection of T cell receptor beta chains follows, all from one sample in a study of T-cell memory formation after mild COVID-19. TCRdb re-called the 5' RACE reads with MiXCR, one entry per CDR3 protein. Counted here are about 190,000 distinct CDR3 sequences, around 16% occurring once; the ten biggest clones make up 2% to 3%. Input material: PBMCs or a T cell subset sorted from them (not recorded which). The receptors stem from an adult woman who had mild COVID-19 (a few samples of this study predate the infection). Cell type and time point are not known. CDR3s include the opening cysteine and the closing phenylalanine or tryptophan. The D gene is left open where the match is weak. A clone size is listed for some rows: how often the clone was seen (once, few, many), or a class if it is expanded.

-	TRBV6-5	-	TRBJ2-1	CASSYGGTSYNEQFF	TGTGCCAGCAGTTATGGGGGGACCTCCTACAATGAGCAGTTCTTC
-	TRBV12-3/TRBV12-4	-	TRBJ1-3	CASSLERATGNTIYF	TGTGCCAGCAGTTTAGAGCGAGCAACTGGAAACACCATATATTTT
-	TRBV5-1	few	TRBJ2-3	CASSPAGISTDTQYF	TGCGCCAGCAGCCCCGCGGGGATTAGCACAGATACGCAGTATTTT
-	TRBV24-1	-	TRBJ1-1	CATSDLQGLEAFF	TGTGCCACCAGTGATTTGCAAGGTCTGGAAGCTTTCTTT
-	TRBV20-1	-	TRBJ1-1	CSARGANTEAFF	TGCAGTGCTAGAGGGGCCAACACTGAAGCTTTCTTT
-	TRBV6-2/TRBV6-3	-	TRBJ2-1	CASRRGLPVIEQFF	TGTGCCAGCAGGAGGGGCTTGCCCGTCATTGAGCAGTTCTTC
-	TRBV5-6	-	TRBJ2-2	CASSSTGRELFF	TGTGCCAGCAGCTCCACCGGACGGGAGCTGTTTTTT
TRBD1	TRBV9	-	TRBJ1-1	CASSVGRAGGNTEAFF	TGTGCCAGCAGCGTAGGTAGGGCAGGGGGTAACACTGAAGCTTTCTTT
TRBD1	TRBV30	few	TRBJ1-2	CASAGTGKANYGYTF	TGTGCCTCCGCCGGGACAGGGAAGGCTAACTATGGCTACACCTTC
-	TRBV18	-	TRBJ1-4	CASSPQDGPNEKLFF	TGTGCCAGCTCACCCCAGGACGGACCGAATGAAAAACTGTTTTTT
-	TRBV7-9	few	TRBJ1-2	CASPPPGIGYGYTF	TGTGCCAGCCCCCCCCCAGGGATTGGCTATGGCTACACCTTC
-	TRBV2	-	TRBJ2-7	CASRGGGPEQYF	TGTGCCAGCAGGGGAGGAGGGCCAGAGCAGTACTTC
-	TRBV7-6	-	TRBJ2-3	CASQVGEAGTQYF	TGTGCCAGCCAAGTGGGGGAAGCGGGTACGCAGTATTTT
-	TRBV9	few	TRBJ2-2	CASSVRTLGGELFF	TGTGCCAGCAGCGTAAGGACTTTGGGCGGGGAGCTGTTTTTT
TRBD2	TRBV12-3/TRBV12-4	-	TRBJ2-3	CASTRSGAPSWDTQYF	TGTGCCAGCACGCGTAGCGGGGCTCCGAGTTGGGATACGCAGTATTTT
-	TRBV6-2/TRBV6-3	-	TRBJ2-7	CASRDTYEQYF	TGTGCCAGCAGGGATACCTACGAGCAGTACTTC
TRBD1	TRBV20-1	few	TRBJ1-1	CSTYRGQVTEAFF	TGCAGTACCTACAGGGGGCAGGTTACTGAAGCTTTCTTT
TRBD2	TRBV5-1	few	TRBJ2-1	CASSFPEGLAGGVEQFF	TGCGCCAGCAGCTTCCCCGAGGGACTAGCGGGAGGGGTTGAGCAGTTCTTC
-	TRBV12-3/TRBV12-4	-	TRBJ1-1	CASRESPGHPRGAFF	TGTGCCAGCAGGGAATCGCCGGGACACCCTAGGGGGGCTTTCTTT
TRBD2	TRBV5-1	once	TRBJ2-7	CASSSGLAGNYEQYF	TGCGCCAGCAGCTCGGGACTAGCGGGAAACTACGAGCAGTACTTC
-	TRBV12-3/TRBV12-4	many	TRBJ2-1	CASSPRPGNEQFF	TGTGCCAGCAGTCCCCGGCCGGGCAATGAGCAGTTCTTC
-	TRBV12-3/TRBV12-4	-	TRBJ1-3	CASSLYEYRENGNTIYF	TGTGCCAGCAGTTTGTATGAGTACAGAGAAAATGGAAACACCATATATTTT
-	TRBV5-1	-	TRBJ2-2	CASSTTVNTGELFF	TGCGCCAGCAGCACGACCGTTAACACCGGGGAGCTGTTTTTT
TRBD2	TRBV12-3/TRBV12-4	-	TRBJ2-3	CASSPGGAVTDTQYF	TGTGCCAGCAGTCCCGGGGGGGCAGTCACAGATACGCAGTATTTT
-	TRBV4-2	few	TRBJ2-7	CASSQGRGSVRNEQYF	TGTGCCAGCAGCCAAGGGAGGGGATCTGTCAGGAACGAGCAGTACTTC
-	TRBV7-3	few	TRBJ1-2	CASSSNGADGYTF	TGTGCCAGCAGCTCTAACGGAGCAGATGGCTACACCTTC
TRBD1	TRBV12-3/TRBV12-4	-	TRBJ1-1	CASRRSTGVNTEAFF	TGTGCCAGCAGGCGCTCGACAGGGGTGAACACTGAAGCTTTCTTT
-	TRBV27	-	TRBJ2-2	CASRLVAGELFF	TGTGCCAGCAGACTAGTGGCCGGGGAGCTGTTTTTT
TRBD2	TRBV12-3/TRBV12-4	-	TRBJ2-1	CASSRTRGSEQFF	TGTGCCAGCAGTCGGACTAGGGGCAGTGAGCAGTTCTTC
-	TRBV2	few	TRBJ2-1	CASSGGEVGEQFF	TGTGCCAGCAGTGGAGGCGAAGTTGGTGAGCAGTTCTTC
-	TRBV7-2	-	TRBJ2-7	CASRKDSQTYEQYF	TGTGCCAGCAGGAAGGACTCCCAAACCTACGAGCAGTACTTC
-	TRBV20-1	-	TRBJ1-5	CSAARTGSNQPQHF	TGCAGTGCCGCCAGAACAGGTAGCAATCAGCCCCAGCATTTT
-	TRBV11-3	few	TRBJ1-1	CASTYRGPGWGTEAFF	TGTGCCAGCACCTACAGAGGGCCCGGGTGGGGCACTGAAGCTTTCTTT
TRBD2	TRBV12-3/TRBV12-4	-	TRBJ2-1	CASSSSGNSYNEQFF	TGTGCCAGCAGTTCTAGCGGGAACTCCTACAATGAGCAGTTCTTC
TRBD2	TRBV3-1	-	TRBJ2-1	CASSQGTSLQFF	TGTGCCAGCAGCCAAGGGACTAGCTTGCAGTTCTTC
TRBD2	TRBV7-2	-	TRBJ2-3	CASSLVGTSITDTQYF	TGTGCCAGCAGCTTAGTCGGGACTAGTATCACAGATACGCAGTATTTT
TRBD1	TRBV24-1	-	TRBJ2-3	CATEDRGSTDTQYF	TGTGCCACCGAAGACAGGGGGTCCACAGATACGCAGTATTTT
-	TRBV20-1	many	TRBJ1-5	CSVGPPNQPQHF	TGCAGTGTCGGCCCGCCTAATCAGCCCCAGCATTTT
TRBD2	TRBV15	-	TRBJ2-3	CATSRGLAGVSTDTQYF	TGTGCCACCAGCAGAGGGCTAGCGGGAGTATCAACAGATACGCAGTATTTT
-	TRBV7-6	-	TRBJ2-3	CASSLARSGKSTDTQYF	TGTGCCAGCAGCTTAGCGCGGAGCGGCAAAAGCACAGATACGCAGTATTTT
TRBD1	TRBV5-1	few	TRBJ2-3	CASSPRPGDRLADTQYF	TGCGCCAGCAGCCCACGTCCAGGGGACAGGCTCGCAGATACGCAGTATTTT
TRBD1	TRBV10-3	many	TRBJ2-7	CAISGGDRHNYEQYF	TGTGCCATCAGTGGGGGGGACAGGCATAACTACGAGCAGTACTTC
TRBD1	TRBV6-5	few	TRBJ1-6	CASQRDRVWGALHF	TGTGCCAGCCAGAGGGACAGGGTTTGGGGGGCCCTCCACTTT